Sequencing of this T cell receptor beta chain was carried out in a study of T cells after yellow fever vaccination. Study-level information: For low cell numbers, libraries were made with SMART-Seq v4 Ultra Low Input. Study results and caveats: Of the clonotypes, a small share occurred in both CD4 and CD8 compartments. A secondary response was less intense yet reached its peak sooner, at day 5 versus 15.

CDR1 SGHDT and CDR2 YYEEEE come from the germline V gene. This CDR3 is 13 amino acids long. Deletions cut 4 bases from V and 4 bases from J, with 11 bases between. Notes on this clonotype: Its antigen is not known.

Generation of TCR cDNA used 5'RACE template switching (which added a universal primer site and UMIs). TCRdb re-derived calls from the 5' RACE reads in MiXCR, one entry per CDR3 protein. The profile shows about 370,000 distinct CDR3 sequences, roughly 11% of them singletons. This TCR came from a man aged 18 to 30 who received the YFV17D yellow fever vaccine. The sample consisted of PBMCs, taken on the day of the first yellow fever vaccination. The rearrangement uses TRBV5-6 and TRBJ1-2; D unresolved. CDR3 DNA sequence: TGTGCCAGCAGCGCTCGCCGTCTCTATGGCTACACCTTC. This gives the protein CASSARRLYGYTF.